Reported below is one T cell receptor (beta chain). This sample was taken from a study of blood T cell repertoires in COVID-19. As for the study in general: The analysed material was cDNA or gDNA that came from T cells, B-cell-depleted T cells, or PBMCs.

V trimming: 4 bases; J trimming: 0 bases; junction bases outside the gene matches: 7. Germline loops: CDR1 SGHDT, CDR2 YYEEEE. The CDR3 is made up of 16 amino acids. Authors' data handling: Amplification with reference gene primers provided the estimates of nucleated cell counts. Sequencing used immunoSEQ multiplex PCR; TCRdb keeps in-frame clones, though not all of them. That table supplies the V and J calls and clone size; D and trimming were determined from the DNA. The sample comprises 200,000 to 300,000 clones, roughly four fifths of which are singletons, and 4.7% rests with the top ten. The sequenced material came from peripheral blood. The chain combines TRBV5-6 with TRBJ2-1; 7 nucleotides line up with TRBD1. This TCR was sampled from a woman in her 70s with acute or convalescent COVID-19. CDR3 in DNA: TGTGCCAGCAGCGAACCGACAGGGAACTCCTACAATGAGCAGTTCTTC. Its protein product is CASSEPTGNSYNEQFF.